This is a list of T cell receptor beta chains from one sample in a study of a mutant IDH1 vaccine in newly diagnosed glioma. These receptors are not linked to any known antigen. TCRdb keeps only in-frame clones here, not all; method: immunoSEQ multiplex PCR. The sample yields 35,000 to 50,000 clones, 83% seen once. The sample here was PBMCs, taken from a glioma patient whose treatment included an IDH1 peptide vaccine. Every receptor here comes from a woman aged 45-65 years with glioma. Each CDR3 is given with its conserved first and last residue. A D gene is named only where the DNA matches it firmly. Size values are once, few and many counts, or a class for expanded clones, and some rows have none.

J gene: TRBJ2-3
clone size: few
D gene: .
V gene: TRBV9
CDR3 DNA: TGTGCCAGCAGCAACAAGGGGTCTCTCCCCGGGTACACAGATACGCAGTATTTT
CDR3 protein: CASSNKGSLPGYTDTQYF

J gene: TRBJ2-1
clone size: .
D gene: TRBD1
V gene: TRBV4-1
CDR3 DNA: TGCGCCAGCAGCCCCCAAAACAGGGGAGCCGATGAGCAGTTCTTC
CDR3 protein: CASSPQNRGADEQFF

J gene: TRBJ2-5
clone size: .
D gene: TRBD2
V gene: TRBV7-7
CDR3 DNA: TGTGCTAGCAGCCCAGGACTACTAGCGGGTGTGCAAGAGACCCAGTACTTC
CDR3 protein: CASSPGLLAGVQETQYF

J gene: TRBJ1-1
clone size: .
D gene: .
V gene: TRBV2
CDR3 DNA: TGTGCCAGCAGGGCAGGGTTGGGCACTGAAGCTTTCTTT
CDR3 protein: CASRAGLGTEAFF

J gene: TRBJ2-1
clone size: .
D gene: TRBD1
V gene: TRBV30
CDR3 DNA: TGTGCCTGGAGACCCGGGACAGGGGTTTTGGATGAGCAGTTCTTC
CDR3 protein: CAWRPGTGVLDEQFF

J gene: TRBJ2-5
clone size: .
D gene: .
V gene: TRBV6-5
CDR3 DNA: TGTGCCACCCTGGACCAAGAGACCCAGTACTTC
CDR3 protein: CATLDQETQYF

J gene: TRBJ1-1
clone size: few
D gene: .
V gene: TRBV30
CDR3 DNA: TGTGCCTGGAGGAGGAGCCCTGACGTGGTTGAAGCTTTCTTT
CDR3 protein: CAWRRSPDVVEAFF

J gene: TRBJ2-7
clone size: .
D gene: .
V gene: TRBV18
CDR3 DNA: TGTGCCAGCTCACCACCACCACAGGTCTACTCCTACGAGCAGTACTTC
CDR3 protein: CASSPPPQVYSYEQYF

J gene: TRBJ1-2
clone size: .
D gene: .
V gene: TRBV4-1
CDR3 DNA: TGCGCCAGCAGCCAAACCACCGGGACGGCTTTTCCGGGCTACACCTTC
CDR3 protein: CASSQTTGTAFPGYTF

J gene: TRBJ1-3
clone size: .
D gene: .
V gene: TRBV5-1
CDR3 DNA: TGCGCCAGCAGCCCTAGACCGGGACGGGCGGCCACCATATATTTT
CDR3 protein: CASSPRPGRAATIYF

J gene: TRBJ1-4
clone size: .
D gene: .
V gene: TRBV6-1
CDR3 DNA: TGTGCCAGCGAATCCGGACGGTTTAATGAAAAACTGTTTTTT
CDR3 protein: CASESGRFNEKLFF

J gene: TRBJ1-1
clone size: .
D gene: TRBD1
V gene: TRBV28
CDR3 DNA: TGTGCCAGCTGGGACAGACAGGGAGGGGTAACTGAAGCTTTCTTT
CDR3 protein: CASWDRQGGVTEAFF

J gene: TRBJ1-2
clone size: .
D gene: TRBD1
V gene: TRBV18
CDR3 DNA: TGTGCCAGCTCAGAAGGGACAGGGAGTAGCTATGGCTACACCTTC
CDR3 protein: CASSEGTGSSYGYTF

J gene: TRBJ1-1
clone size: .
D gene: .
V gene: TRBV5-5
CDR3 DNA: TGTGCCAGCAGCTTCGGAGGGGCGCAGAACACTGAAGCTTTCTTT
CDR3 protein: CASSFGGAQNTEAFF

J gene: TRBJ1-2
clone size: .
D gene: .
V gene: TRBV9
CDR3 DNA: TGTGCCAGCAGCGTAGCTTCAGACAATCGCGGCTACACCTTC
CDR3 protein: CASSVASDNRGYTF

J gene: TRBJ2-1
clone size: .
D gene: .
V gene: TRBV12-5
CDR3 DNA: TGTGCTAGTGGTTTGCCCCTCATCCGGGGGCCAATCCAGCGCGGTGAGCAGTTCTTC
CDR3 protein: CASGLPLIRGPIQRGEQFF

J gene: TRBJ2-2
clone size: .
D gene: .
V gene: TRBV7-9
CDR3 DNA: TGTGCCAGCAGCTTGCTCGGACAGCCAAACACCGGGGAGCTGTTTTTT
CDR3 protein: CASSLLGQPNTGELFF

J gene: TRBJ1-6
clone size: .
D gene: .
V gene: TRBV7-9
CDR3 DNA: TGTGCCAGCAGCTTGCAGGCTTTGAGGGCCCTCCACTTT
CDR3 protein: CASSLQALRALHF

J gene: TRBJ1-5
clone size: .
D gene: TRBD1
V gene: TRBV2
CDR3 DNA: TGTGCCAGCAAAAGGGACAGGGTTGGCAATCAGCCCCAGCATTTT
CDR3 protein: CASKRDRVGNQPQHF

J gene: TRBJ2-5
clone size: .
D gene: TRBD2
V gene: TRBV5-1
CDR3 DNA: TGCGCCAGCACCTACGGAAGTCGGGGGGTGTACCAAGAGACCCAGTACTTC
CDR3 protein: CASTYGSRGVYQETQYF

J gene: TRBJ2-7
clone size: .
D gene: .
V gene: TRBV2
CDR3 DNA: TGTGCCAGCACTGGCCAGGGGACCTCCTACGAGCAGTACTTC
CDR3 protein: CASTGQGTSYEQYF

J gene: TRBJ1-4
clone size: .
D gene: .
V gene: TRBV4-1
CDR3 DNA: TGCGCCAGCAGCCAAGTTTCAGAAAAACTGTTTTTT
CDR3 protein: CASSQVSEKLFF

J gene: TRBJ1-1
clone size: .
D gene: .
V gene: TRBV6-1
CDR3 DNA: TGTGCCAGCAGTGACTGGACTGAAGCTTTCTTT
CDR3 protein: CASSDWTEAFF

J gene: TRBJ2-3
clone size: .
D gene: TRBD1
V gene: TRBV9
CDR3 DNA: TGTGCCAGCAGCGGAGCCATCCGGGACAGGGTTATAGATACGCAGTATTTT
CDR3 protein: CASSGAIRDRVIDTQYF

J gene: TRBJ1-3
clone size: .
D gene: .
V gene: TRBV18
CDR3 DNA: TGTGCCAGCTCACAAAATGTGGTGGGCACTGGAAACACCATATATTTT
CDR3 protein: CASSQNVVGTGNTIYF

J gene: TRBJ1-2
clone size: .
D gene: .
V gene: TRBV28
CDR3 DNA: TGTGCCAGCAGCGGCAACTATGGCTACACCTTC
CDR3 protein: CASSGNYGYTF

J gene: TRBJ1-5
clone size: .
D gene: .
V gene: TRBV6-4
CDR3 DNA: TGTGCCAGCAGTGACACGACATTGAGTCCACCCCAGCATTTT
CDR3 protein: CASSDTTLSPPQHF

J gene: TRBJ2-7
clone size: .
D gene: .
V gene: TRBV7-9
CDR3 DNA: TGTGCCAGCAGCTCGACCCAGGGGTTCTACGAGCAGTACTTC
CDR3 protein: CASSSTQGFYEQYF

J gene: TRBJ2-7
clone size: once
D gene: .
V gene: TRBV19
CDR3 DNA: TGTGCCAGTTCACTAAACGTGGGGGCCTACGAGCAGTACTTC
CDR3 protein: CASSLNVGAYEQYF

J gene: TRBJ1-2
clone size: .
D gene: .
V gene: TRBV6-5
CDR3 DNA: TGTGCCAGCAGTTACTCGCCCACGAAGGGCTACACCTTC
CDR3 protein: CASSYSPTKGYTF

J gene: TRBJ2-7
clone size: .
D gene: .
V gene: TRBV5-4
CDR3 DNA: TGTGCCAGCAGCTTGGGGGTGACAGGTGGCTACGAGCAGTACTTC
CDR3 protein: CASSLGVTGGYEQYF

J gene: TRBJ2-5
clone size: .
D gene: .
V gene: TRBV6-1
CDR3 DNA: TGTGCCAGCAGTGGAGGGGGTCGAACGGGACATATTAGGGAGACCCAGTACTTC
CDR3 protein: CASSGGGRTGHIRETQYF

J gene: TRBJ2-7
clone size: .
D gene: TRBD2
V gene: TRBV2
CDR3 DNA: TGTGCCAGCACGTTGACTAGCGGGGGTCTAGGCGAGCAGTACTTC
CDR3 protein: CASTLTSGGLGEQYF

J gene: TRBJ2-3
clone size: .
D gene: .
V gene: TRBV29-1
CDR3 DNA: TGCAGCGTGGGGGGGGCAGGAGATACGCAGTATTTT
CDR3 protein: CSVGGAGDTQYF

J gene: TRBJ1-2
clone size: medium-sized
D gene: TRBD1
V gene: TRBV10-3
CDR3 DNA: TGTGCCATCAAGGGAGAGTTGGGGGACAGGACTAACTATGGCTACACCTTC
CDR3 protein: CAIKGELGDRTNYGYTF

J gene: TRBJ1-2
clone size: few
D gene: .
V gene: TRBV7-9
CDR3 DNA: TGTGCCAGCAGCTTCCCGGGATCGGGGGATGGCTACACCTTC
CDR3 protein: CASSFPGSGDGYTF

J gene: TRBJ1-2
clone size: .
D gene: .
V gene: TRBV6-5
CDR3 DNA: TGTGCCAGCACCCCCCCCGGGGGGCATGGCTACACCTTC
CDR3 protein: CASTPPGGHGYTF

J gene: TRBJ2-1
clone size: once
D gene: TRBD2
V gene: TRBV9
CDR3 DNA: TGTGCCAGCGACGCGGGGGGGTACAATGAGCAGTTCTTC
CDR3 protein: CASDAGGYNEQFF

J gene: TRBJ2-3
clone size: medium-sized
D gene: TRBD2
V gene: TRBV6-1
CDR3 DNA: TGTGCCAGCAGTGCCTCTAGCGGGGACACAGATACGCAGTATTTT
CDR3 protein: CASSASSGDTDTQYF

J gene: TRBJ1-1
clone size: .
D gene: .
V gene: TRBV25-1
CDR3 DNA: TGTGCCAGCATAAGCTTCACTGAAGCTTTCTTT
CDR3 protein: CASISFTEAFF

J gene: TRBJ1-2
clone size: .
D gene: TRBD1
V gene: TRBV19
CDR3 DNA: TGTGCCAGTAGTATGGGTACAGGGGAGACGTATGGCTACACCTTC
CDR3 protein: CASSMGTGETYGYTF

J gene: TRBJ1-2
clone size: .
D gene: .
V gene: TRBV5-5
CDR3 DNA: TGTGCCAGCAGTTATACAGGTTCCGCGGACTATGGCTACACCTTC
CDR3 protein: CASSYTGSADYGYTF

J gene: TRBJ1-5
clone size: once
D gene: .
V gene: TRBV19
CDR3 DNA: TGTGCCAGTAGTGGGAGAGAATCTAGCAATCAGCCCCAGCATTTT
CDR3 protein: CASSGRESSNQPQHF

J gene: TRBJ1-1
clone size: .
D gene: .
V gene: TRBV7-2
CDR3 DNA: TGTGCCAGCAGCTTAGGTTCGGGGAAAGCTTTCTTT
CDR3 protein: CASSLGSGKAFF

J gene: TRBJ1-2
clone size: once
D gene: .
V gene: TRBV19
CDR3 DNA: TGTGCCAGTAGTAAAGAAGCAGGGTGGAATGGCTACACCTTC
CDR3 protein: CASSKEAGWNGYTF

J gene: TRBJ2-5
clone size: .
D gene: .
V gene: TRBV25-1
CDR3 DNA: TGTGCCAGCAGTGAAGGAGGGGAAGTAGAGACCCAGTACTTC
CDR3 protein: CASSEGGEVETQYF

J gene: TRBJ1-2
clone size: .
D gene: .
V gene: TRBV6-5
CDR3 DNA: TGTGCCAGCAGGAAACAACCTTATGGCTACACCTTC
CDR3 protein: CASRKQPYGYTF

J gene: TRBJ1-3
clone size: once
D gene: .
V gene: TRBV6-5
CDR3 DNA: TGTGCCAGCAGTTACGACAGGTACTCTGGAAACACCATATATTTT
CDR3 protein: CASSYDRYSGNTIYF

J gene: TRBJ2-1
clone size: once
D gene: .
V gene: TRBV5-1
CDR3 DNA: TGCGCCAGCAGCCAGAGCGCCGGGAACAAAGATGAGCAGTTCTTC
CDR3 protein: CASSQSAGNKDEQFF

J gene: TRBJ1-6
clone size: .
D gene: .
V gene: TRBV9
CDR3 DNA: TGTGCCAGCAGCGTAGAACCTTCCTCTAATTCACCCCTCCACTTT
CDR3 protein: CASSVEPSSNSPLHF

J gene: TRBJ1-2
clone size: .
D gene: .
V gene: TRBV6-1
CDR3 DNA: TGTGCCTGCCAAGGGGGGTATGGCTACACCTTC
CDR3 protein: CACQGGYGYTF

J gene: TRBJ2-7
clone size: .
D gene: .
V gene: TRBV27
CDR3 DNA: TGTGCCAGCAGTTTATACAGCAACTCCTACGAGCAGTACTTC
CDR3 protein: CASSLYSNSYEQYF

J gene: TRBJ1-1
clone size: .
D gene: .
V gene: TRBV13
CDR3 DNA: TGTGCCAGCAGCTTAGGGGCGGGAGGGAGCGCTTTCTTT
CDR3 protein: CASSLGAGGSAFF